This is a list of T cell receptor beta chains from one sample in a study of tumor-infiltrating lymphocytes in primary liver carcinoma. TCRdb fed the multiplex PCR reads into MiXCR, producing one record per CDR3 protein. The sample lists under 85,000 distinct CDR3 sequences, 72% occurring once. Input material: liver tumor tissue from sampling region 1. All receptors come from a man aged 35 to 55 with primary liver carcinoma and hepatitis B virus infection. The CDR3 runs from the conserved cysteine through the conserved F or W. The D gene is left open where the match is weak.

CDR3: CASSDRAFGGREADTRYF
D: TRBD2
J: TRBJ2-3
V: TRBV28

CDR3: CTSSASGVQDEQYF
D: NA
J: TRBJ2-7
V: TRBV6-6

CDR3: CASGGQGPGNTIYF
D: NA
J: TRBJ1-3
V: TRBV6-1

CDR3: CASSLSSGELFF
D: NA
J: TRBJ2-2
V: TRBV6-6

CDR3: CASRMTSGTDTQRF
D: TRBD2
J: TRBJ2-3
V: TRBV2

CDR3: CSVSDGPGSNEKYF
D: NA
J: TRBJ2-7
V: TRBV29-1

CDR3: CACSQAGDLTLFFF
D: TRBD2
J: TRBJ2-7
V: TRBV4-2

CDR3: CSVWRAAVNTGELFF
D: NA
J: TRBJ2-2
V: TRBV29-1

CDR3: CSARVGKDEQFF
D: NA
J: TRBJ2-1
V: TRBV20-1

CDR3: CAASDAGRHNEQFF
D: NA
J: TRBJ2-1
V: TRBV24-1

CDR3: CASSSPGLVGGDRQYF
D: TRBD2
J: TRBJ2-3
V: TRBV5-4

CDR3: CVNSYSVRVGYTF
D: NA
J: TRBJ1-2
V: TRBV6-2/TRBV6-3

CDR3: CASSYPVDSTGELFF
D: NA
J: TRBJ2-2
V: TRBV6-5

CDR3: CASRLGTGNYDKQYF
D: TRBD1
J: TRBJ2-3
V: TRBV6-5

CDR3: CASSCSSHEQFF
D: NA
J: TRBJ2-1
V: TRBV6-5

CDR3: CASSQDEDEHSAGELFF
D: NA
J: TRBJ2-2
V: TRBV4-2

CDR3: CAGTLTGVLFGELFF
D: TRBD1
J: TRBJ2-2
V: TRBV12-3/TRBV12-4

CDR3: CASNNSQETQYF
D: NA
J: TRBJ2-5
V: TRBV6-2/TRBV6-3

CDR3: CASSPLWARGYTF
D: NA
J: TRBJ1-2
V: TRBV11-2

CDR3: CASSKQENTEAFF
D: NA
J: TRBJ1-1
V: TRBV6-5

CDR3: CASSYLGNSPYNEQFF
D: NA
J: TRBJ2-1
V: TRBV6-6

CDR3: CASSLIRQGYETLYF
D: TRBD1
J: TRBJ2-5
V: TRBV28

CDR3: CATSLGESASGVTDTQYF
D: TRBD2
J: TRBJ2-3
V: TRBV7-9

CDR3: CTVDGTGAQETQYF
D: TRBD1
J: TRBJ2-5
V: TRBV29-1

CDR3: CASSLDLTKNIQYF
D: NA
J: TRBJ2-4
V: TRBV7-9

CDR3: CASNLGGAPEAFF
D: NA
J: TRBJ1-1
V: TRBV28

CDR3: CASSPRLPGPSYNERFF
D: NA
J: TRBJ2-1
V: TRBV13

CDR3: CASRNRDGYTYEQYF
D: NA
J: TRBJ2-7
V: TRBV5-1

CDR3: CASSQYHREMVGTDTQYF
D: NA
J: TRBJ2-3
V: TRBV4-2

CDR3: CSVEQGASGANVLAF
D: TRBD1
J: TRBJ2-6
V: TRBV29-1

CDR3: CASSQDCREGSDTQYF
D: TRBD2
J: TRBJ2-3
V: TRBV4-1

CDR3: CASSQAAGGTEAFF
D: NA
J: TRBJ1-1
V: TRBV5-1

CDR3: CTSSLVRNEEFF
D: NA
J: TRBJ2-1
V: TRBV11-2

CDR3: CASSPTLTGLNITEAFF
D: NA
J: TRBJ1-1
V: TRBV28

CDR3: CAWSTQLGSGLPVSPDTQYF
D: NA
J: TRBJ2-3
V: TRBV30

CDR3: CTNSADRHYGYTF
D: NA
J: TRBJ1-2
V: TRBV5-4

CDR3: CARSLGRVNGQFF
D: NA
J: TRBJ2-1
V: TRBV11-1

CDR3: CSVEDFRLAVNNEQFF
D: TRBD2
J: TRBJ2-1
V: TRBV29-1

CDR3: CASSQVVKVKNF
D: NA
J: TRBJ2-5
V: TRBV14

CDR3: CANTMIGDTQYF
D: NA
J: TRBJ2-3
V: TRBV12-3/TRBV12-4

CDR3: CASSSLGHGAGGLFF
D: NA
J: TRBJ2-2
V: TRBV6-6

CDR3: CAMSESQGRVSQPQHF
D: NA
J: TRBJ1-5
V: TRBV10-3

CDR3: CASSPEGAGSYTF
D: NA
J: TRBJ1-2
V: TRBV7-8

CDR3: CISSLEGGRSYEQYF
D: NA
J: TRBJ2-7
V: TRBV7-8

CDR3: CANSFGSYEQYF
D: NA
J: TRBJ2-7
V: TRBV12-3/TRBV12-4

CDR3: CASAGSNQPQHF
D: NA
J: TRBJ1-5
V: TRBV6-2/TRBV6-3

CDR3: CGSSPGHYYGYIF
D: NA
J: TRBJ1-2
V: TRBV11-1

CDR3: CASSLGGREVSF
D: NA
J: TRBJ1-1
V: TRBV12-3/TRBV12-4

CDR3: CASGDGETGQGTQYF
D: TRBD1
J: TRBJ2-5
V: TRBV5-4

CDR3: CTSKDFMHTEAFF
D: NA
J: TRBJ1-1
V: TRBV6-1

CDR3: CASSLIGGETQYF
D: NA
J: TRBJ2-5
V: TRBV12-3/TRBV12-4

CDR3: CATSDLNEDIYGCTF
D: NA
J: TRBJ1-2
V: TRBV24-1

CDR3: CVNRGGVTEAFF
D: NA
J: TRBJ1-1
V: TRBV10-1

CDR3: CASSYAVDGTGKLFF
D: NA
J: TRBJ2-2
V: TRBV6-5